A selection of T cell receptor beta chains follows, all from one sample in a study of blood T cell repertoires in COVID-19. Clones were read by immunoSEQ multiplex PCR, and TCRdb kept only the in-frame ones, dropping some. The profile shows 150,000 to 160,000 clones, about three quarters of them singletons. Sequencing was performed on peripheral blood. The receptors stem from a man older than 75 with acute or convalescent COVID-19. Both conserved end residues are part of each CDR3.

V	length	J	CDR3
TRBV7-6	14	TRBJ1-4	CASSFLPQDEKLFF
TRBV11-2	15	TRBJ1-4	CASSSQGGASEKLFF
TRBV6-2/TRBV6-3	14	TRBJ1-3	CASSYSASGNTIYF
TRBV6-5	13	TRBJ2-5	CASKRGIQETQYF
TRBV9	15	TRBJ1-2	CASSPRDTGNYGYTF
TRBV28	19	TRBJ1-6	CASICDDRGIGSYNSPLHF
TRBV27	11	TRBJ2-7	CASQGFHEQYF
TRBV4-2	17	TRBJ2-2	CASSQGSTPAGTGELFF
TRBV19	11	TRBJ1-2	CASSMGAAYTF
TRBV18	17	TRBJ2-3	CASSPRAGQISTDTQYF
TRBV5-1	15	TRBJ2-3	CASSLAGWSTDTQYF
TRBV6-4	14	TRBJ1-1	CASRNRGMNTEAFF
TRBV6-5	15	TRBJ2-2	CASSLSGGVPGELFF
TRBV6-6	14	TRBJ2-3	CASSNPGTGETQYF
TRBV7-8	11	TRBJ2-5	CASSPSGTQYF